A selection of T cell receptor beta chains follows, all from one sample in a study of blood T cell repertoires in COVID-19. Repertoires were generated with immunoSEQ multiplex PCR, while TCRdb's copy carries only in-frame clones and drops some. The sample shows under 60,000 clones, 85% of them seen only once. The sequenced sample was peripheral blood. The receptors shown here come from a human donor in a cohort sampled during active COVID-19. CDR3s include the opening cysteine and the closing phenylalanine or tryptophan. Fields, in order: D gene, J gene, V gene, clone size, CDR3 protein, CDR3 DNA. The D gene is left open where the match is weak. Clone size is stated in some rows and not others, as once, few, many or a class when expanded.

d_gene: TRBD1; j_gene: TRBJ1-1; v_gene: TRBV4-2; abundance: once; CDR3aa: CASSQAGQGWGYTEAFF; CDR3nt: TGTGCCAGCAGCCAAGCTGGACAGGGGTGGGGATACACTGAAGCTTTCTTT
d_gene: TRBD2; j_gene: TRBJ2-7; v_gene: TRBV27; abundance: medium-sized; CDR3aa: CASSWAGGPQGEQYF; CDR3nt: TGTGCCAGCAGTTGGGCGGGAGGGCCTCAAGGAGAGCAGTACTTC
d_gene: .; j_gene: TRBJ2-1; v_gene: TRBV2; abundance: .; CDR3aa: CASSDENEQFF; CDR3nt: TGTGCCAGCAGTGATGAGAATGAGCAGTTCTTC
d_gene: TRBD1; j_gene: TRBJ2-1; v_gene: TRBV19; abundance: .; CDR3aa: CASSTGGNSYNEQFF; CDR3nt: TGTGCCAGTAGCACAGGGGGCAACTCCTACAATGAGCAGTTCTTC
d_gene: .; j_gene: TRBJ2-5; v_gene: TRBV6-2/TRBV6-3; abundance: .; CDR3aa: CASSLQGRPPQYF; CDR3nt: TGTGCCAGCAGTTTGCAGGGGCGCCCGCCCCAGTACTTC
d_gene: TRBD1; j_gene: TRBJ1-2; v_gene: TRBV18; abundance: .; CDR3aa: CASSPGQRNYGYTF; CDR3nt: TGTGCCAGCTCACCGGGACAGCGGAACTATGGCTACACCTTC
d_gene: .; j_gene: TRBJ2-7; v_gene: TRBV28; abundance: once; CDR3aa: CASSSPYEQYF; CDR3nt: TGTGCCAGCAGCTCCCCCTACGAGCAGTACTTC
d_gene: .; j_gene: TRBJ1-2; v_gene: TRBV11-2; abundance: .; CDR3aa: CASSFSDREYGYTF; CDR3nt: TGTGCCAGCAGCTTCTCGGACAGAGAATATGGCTACACCTTC
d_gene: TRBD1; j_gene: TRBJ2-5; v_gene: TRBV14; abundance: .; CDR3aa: CASSQGQQQETQYF; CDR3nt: TGTGCCAGCAGCCAGGGACAGCAACAAGAGACCCAGTACTTC
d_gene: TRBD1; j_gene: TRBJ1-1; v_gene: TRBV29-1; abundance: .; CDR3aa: CSALGQMNTEAFF; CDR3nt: TGCAGCGCCTTGGGACAGATGAACACTGAAGCTTTCTTT
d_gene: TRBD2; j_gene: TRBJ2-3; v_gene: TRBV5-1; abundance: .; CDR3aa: CASSPPTSGDSTDTQYF; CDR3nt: TGCGCCAGCAGCCCACCAACTAGCGGAGACAGCACAGATACGCAGTATTTT
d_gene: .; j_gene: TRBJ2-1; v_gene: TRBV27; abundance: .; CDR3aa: CASSLSAQGRINEQFF; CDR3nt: TGTGCCAGCAGTTTATCGGCCCAGGGGCGTATTAATGAGCAGTTCTTC
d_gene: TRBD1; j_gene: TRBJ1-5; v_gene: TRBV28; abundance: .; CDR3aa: CASSFHRGRVTPQHF; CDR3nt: TGTGCCAGCAGTTTTCACAGGGGGCGCGTGACGCCCCAGCATTTT
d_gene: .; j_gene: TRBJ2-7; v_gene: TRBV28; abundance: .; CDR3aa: CASSFGADGEQYF; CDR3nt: TGTGCCAGCAGTTTCGGAGCGGATGGGGAGCAGTACTTC
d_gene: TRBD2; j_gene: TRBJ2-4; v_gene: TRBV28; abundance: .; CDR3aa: CASRLGLAGGFRNIQYF; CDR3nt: TGTGCCAGCAGACTAGGACTAGCGGGAGGTTTTAGAAACATTCAGTACTTC
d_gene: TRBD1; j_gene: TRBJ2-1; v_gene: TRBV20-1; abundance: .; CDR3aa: CSASYAGGARYNEQFF; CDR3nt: TGCAGTGCTAGTTATGCAGGGGGCGCGAGGTACAATGAGCAGTTCTTC
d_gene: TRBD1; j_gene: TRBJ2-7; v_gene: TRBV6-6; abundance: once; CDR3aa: CASRTDRDGYEQYF; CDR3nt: TGTGCCAGCAGGACAGACAGGGATGGTTACGAGCAGTACTTC
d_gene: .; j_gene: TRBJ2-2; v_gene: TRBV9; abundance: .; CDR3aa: CASSEPPLGSGELFF; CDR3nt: TGTGCCAGCAGCGAGCCCCCTCTCGGGAGCGGGGAGCTGTTTTTT
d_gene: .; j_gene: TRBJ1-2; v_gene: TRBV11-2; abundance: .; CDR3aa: CASSGEDSYGYTF; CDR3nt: TGTGCCAGCAGTGGGGAGGATTCATATGGCTACACCTTC
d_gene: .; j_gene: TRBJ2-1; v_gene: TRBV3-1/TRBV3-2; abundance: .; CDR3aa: CASSSNGVDNEQFF; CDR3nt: TGTGCCAGCAGCTCCAACGGGGTCGACAATGAGCAGTTCTTC
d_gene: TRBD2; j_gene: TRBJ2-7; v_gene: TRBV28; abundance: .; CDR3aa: CASRDPHGAGGLYEQYF; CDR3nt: TGTGCCAGCAGGGACCCCCACGGCGCGGGAGGTTTATACGAGCAGTACTTC
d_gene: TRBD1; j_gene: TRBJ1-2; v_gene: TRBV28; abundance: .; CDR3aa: CASFRGTLDYGYTF; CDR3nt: TGTGCCAGCTTCAGGGGGACCCTCGACTATGGCTACACCTTC
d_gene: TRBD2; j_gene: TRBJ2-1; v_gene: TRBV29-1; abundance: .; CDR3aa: CSGSTSGSSYNEQFF; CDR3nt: TGCAGCGGGTCCACTAGCGGGAGCTCCTACAATGAGCAGTTCTTC
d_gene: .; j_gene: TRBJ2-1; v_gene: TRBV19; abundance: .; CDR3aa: CASSGRDSENEQFF; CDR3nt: TGTGCCAGTAGTGGCCGGGACTCTGAGAATGAGCAGTTCTTC
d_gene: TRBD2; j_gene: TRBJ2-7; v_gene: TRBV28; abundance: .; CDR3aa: CASRNPGPLRGYSYEQYF; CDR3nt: TGTGCCAGCAGGAATCCGGGACCCTTGCGGGGGTATTCCTACGAGCAGTACTTC
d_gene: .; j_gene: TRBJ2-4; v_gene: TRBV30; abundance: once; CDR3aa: CAWTGKNIQYF; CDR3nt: TGTGCCTGGACCGGCAAAAACATTCAGTACTTC